This T cell receptor (beta chain) derives from a study of OX40 agonist ivuxolimab in advanced cancers. Trimming cost V 5 bases and J 9 bases; bases outside gene matches: 9. Germline CDR1 is SGHTA and CDR2 is FQGTGA. CDR3 length equals 16 residues. Generated by immunoSEQ multiplex PCR, the TCRdb table keeps only in-frame clones and is missing some. The sample includes approximately 41,000 clones, roughly 90% seen only once; the top ten take around 0.63%. The sample here was CD4+ or CD8+ T cells sorted from blood, taken in a trial of the OX40 agonist ivuxolimab. The chain couples TRBV7-3 to TRBJ2-1; TRBD2 matches at 14 bases. The receptor was derived from an adult with an advanced solid tumor such as melanoma, head and neck, liver or kidney cancer. The CDR3 loop is CASSPDPGLAGVEQFF. The CDR3 DNA reads TGTGCCAGCAGCCCTGACCCGGGACTAGCGGGGGTTGAGCAGTTCTTC.